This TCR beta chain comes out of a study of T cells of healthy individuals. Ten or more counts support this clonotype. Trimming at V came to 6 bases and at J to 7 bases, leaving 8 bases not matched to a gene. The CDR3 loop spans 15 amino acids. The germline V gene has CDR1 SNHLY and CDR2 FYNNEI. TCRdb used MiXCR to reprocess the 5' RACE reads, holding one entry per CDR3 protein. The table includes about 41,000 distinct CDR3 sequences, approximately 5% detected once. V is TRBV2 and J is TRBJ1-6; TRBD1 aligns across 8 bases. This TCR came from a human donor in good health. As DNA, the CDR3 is TGTGCCAGCAGCCACGGACAGGGACTGAATTCACCCCTCCACTTT. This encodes CASSHGQGLNSPLHF.